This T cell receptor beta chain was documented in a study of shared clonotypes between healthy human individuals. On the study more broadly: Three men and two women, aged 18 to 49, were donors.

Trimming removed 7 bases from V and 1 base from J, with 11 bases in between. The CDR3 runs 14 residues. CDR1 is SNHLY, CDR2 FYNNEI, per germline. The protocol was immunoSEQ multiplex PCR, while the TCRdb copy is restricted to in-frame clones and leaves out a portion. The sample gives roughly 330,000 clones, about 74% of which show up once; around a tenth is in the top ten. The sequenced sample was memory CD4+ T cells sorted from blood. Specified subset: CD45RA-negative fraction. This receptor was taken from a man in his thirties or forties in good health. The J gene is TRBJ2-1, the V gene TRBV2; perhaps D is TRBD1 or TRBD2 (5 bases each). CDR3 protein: CASTWDGSYNEQFF. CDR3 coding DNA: TGTGCCAGCACTTGGGACGGGTCCTACAATGAGCAGTTCTTC.